The clone carrying this TCR beta chain was detected a few times. The V and J ends lost 1 base and 2 bases respectively, with 11 bases between them. The germline V gene has CDR1 GTSNPN and CDR2 SVGIG (reference sequence). The CDR3 runs to 14 residues. This entry belongs to a study of T cells in Graves' hyperthyroidism and ophthalmopathy. RNA transcripts served as the template for amplifying TCR beta CDR3 regions. HTBI primers were employed in a first-round RT-PCR of the TCR CDR3. TCRdb redid the calling of the multiplex PCR reads with MiXCR, one entry per CDR3 protein. The table has about 350,000 distinct CDR3 sequences, 14% seen once.

This chain uses TRBV30 with TRBJ1-1; D gene uncertain. This clonotype was obtained from a woman in her 30s with Graves' hyperthyroidism. What was sequenced was blood. CDR3 region: CAWSGIVFNTEAFF. DNA of the CDR3: TGTGCCTGGAGTGGAATAGTCTTTAACACTGAAGCTTTCTTT.